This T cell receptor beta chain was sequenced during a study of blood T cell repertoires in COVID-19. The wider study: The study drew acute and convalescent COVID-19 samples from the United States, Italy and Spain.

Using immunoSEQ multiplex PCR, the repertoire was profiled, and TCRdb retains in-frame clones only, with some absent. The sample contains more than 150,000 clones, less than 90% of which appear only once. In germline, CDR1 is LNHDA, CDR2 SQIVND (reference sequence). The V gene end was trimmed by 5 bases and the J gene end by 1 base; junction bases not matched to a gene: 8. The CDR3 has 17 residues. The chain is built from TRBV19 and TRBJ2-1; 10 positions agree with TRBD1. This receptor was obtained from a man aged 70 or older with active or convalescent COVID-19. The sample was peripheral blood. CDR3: CASSGRDRGRSYNEQFF. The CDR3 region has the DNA TGTGCCAGTAGTGGGCGGGACAGGGGTAGATCCTACAATGAGCAGTTCTTC.